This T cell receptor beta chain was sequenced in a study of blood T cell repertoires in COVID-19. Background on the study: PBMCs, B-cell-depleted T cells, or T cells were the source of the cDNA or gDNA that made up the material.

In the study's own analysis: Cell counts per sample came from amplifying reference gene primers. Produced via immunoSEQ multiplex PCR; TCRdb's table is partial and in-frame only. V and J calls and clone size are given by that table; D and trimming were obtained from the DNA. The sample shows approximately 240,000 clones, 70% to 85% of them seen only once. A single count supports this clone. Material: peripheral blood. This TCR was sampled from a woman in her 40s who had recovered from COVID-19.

The CDR3 loop reads CASSQVRDSPFYTF. As DNA, the CDR3 is TGTGCCAGCAGCCAAGTTAGGGACAGCCCGTTCTACACCTTC. This chain joins TRBV3-1 (or the pseudogene TRBV3-2) and TRBJ1-2, with 7 bases aligning to TRBD1. CDR3 length: 14 residues. Germline V CDR1 and CDR2: LGHDT, YNNKEL (reference sequence). V was pared by 1 base and J by 10 bases, with 9 bases of the junction left unmatched.